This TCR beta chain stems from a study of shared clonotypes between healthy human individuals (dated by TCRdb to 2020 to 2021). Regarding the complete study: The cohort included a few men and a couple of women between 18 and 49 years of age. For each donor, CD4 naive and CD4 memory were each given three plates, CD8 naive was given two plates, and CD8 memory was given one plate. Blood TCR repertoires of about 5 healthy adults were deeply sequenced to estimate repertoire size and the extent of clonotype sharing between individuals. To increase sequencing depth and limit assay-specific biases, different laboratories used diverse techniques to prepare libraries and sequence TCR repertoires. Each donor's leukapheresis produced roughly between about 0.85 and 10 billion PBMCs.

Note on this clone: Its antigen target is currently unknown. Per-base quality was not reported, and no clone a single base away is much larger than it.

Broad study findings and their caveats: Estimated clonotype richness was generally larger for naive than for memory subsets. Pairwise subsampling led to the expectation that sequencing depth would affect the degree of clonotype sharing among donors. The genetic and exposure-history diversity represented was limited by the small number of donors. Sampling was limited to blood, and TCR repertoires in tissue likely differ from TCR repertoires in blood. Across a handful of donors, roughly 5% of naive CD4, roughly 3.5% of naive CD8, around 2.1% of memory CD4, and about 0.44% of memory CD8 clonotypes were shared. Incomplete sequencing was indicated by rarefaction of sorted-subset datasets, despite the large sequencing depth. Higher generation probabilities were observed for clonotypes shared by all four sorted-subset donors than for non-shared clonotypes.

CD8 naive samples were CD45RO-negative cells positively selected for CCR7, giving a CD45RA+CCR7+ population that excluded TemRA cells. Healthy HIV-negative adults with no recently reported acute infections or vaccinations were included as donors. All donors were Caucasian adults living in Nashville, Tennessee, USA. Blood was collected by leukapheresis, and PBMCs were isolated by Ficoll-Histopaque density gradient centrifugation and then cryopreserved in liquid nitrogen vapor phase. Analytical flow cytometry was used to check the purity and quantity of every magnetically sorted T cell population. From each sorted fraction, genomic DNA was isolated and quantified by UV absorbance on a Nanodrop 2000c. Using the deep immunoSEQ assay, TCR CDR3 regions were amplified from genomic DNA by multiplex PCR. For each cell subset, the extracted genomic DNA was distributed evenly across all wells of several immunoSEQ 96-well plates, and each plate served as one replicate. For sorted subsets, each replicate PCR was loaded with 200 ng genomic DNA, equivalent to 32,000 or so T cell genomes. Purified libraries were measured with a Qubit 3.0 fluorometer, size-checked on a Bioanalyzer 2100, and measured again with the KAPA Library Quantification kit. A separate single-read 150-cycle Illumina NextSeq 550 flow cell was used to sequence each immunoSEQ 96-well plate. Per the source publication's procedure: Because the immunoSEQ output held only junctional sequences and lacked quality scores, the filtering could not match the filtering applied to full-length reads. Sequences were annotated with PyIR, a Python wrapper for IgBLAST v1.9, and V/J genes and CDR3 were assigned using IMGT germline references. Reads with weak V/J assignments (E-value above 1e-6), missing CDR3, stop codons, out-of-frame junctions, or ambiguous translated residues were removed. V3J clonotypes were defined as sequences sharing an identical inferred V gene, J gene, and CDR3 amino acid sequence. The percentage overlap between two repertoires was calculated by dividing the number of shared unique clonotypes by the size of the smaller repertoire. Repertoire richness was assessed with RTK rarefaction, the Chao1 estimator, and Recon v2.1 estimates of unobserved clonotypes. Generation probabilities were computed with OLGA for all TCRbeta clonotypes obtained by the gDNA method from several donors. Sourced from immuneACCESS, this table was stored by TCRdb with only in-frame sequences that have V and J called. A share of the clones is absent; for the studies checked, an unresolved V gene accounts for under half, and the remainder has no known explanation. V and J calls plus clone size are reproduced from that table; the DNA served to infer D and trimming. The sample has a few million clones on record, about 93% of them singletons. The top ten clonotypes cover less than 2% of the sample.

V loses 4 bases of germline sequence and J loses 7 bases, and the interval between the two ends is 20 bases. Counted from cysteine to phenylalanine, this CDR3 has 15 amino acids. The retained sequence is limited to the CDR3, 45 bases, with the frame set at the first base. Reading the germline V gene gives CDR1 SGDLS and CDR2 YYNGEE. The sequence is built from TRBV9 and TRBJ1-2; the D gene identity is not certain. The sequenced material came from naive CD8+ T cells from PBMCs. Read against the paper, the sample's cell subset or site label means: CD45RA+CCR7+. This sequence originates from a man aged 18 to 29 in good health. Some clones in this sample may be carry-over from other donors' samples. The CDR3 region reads CASSSTRRTDVGYTF. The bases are TGTGCCAGCAGCTCCACGAGGAGGACGGACGTTGGCTACACCTTC.